What follows describes a single TCR beta chain. These data belong to a study of OX40 agonist ivuxolimab in advanced cancers. Using immunoSEQ multiplex PCR, the repertoire was profiled, and TCRdb retains in-frame clones only, with some absent. The sample includes more than 60,000 clones, under 95% of them seen just once. V was clipped by 1 base and J by 4 bases, with 11 bases between them. The CDR3 covers 14 residues. The germline CDR1 and CDR2 sequences are LNHDA and SQIVND (reference sequence). Material: CD4+ or CD8+ T cells sorted from blood, obtained in a trial of the OX40 agonist ivuxolimab. The rearrangement uses TRBV19 and TRBJ2-7; the D gene is possibly TRBD2 (6 bases). This TCR was recovered from an adult with an advanced solid tumor such as melanoma, head and neck, liver or kidney cancer. CDR3 DNA: TGTGCCAGTAGTATAGCGGGGGAGAAATACGAGCAGTACTTC. This sequence encodes CASSIAGEKYEQYF.